A single sample is the source of the 3 T cell receptor beta chains below, sequenced in a study of T cell responses to AZD1222 COVID-19 vaccine. Generated by immunoSEQ multiplex PCR, the TCRdb table keeps only in-frame clones and is missing some. Among roughly 100,000 clones listed, roughly 90% were seen once. Source: peripheral blood, taken 28 days after the second AZD1222 dose. Receptor source: an adult who received the AZD1222 COVID-19 vaccine.

J is TRBJ1-5 and V is TRBV6-1, with D hard to call. From germline, CDR1 is MNHNS and CDR2 SASEGT. The CDR3 is made up of 15 amino acids. V dropped 1 base and J dropped 4 bases, with 11 bases sitting between them. DNA for the CDR3: TGTGCCAGCAGTGAAGGTTCGTCCCGGAATCAGCCCCAGCATTTT. This codes for CASSEGSSRNQPQHF.

Comment on this clone: The sample carries other DNA sequences with the same CDR3. The chain is built from TRBV27 and TRBJ2-5; 7 positions agree with TRBD1. Germline CDR1 reads MNHEY; CDR2 reads SMNVEV (reference sequence). CDR3 length equals 14 residues. V was pared by 5 bases and J by 5 bases, with 8 bases of the junction left unmatched. This chain's CDR3 is CASSPLAGGETQYF. In nucleotides, the CDR3 is TGTGCCAGCAGTCCCCTGGCAGGGGGTGAGACCCAGTACTTC.

The chain combines TRBV19 with TRBJ2-1; perhaps TRBD2 as D (7 bases). Germline CDR1 reads LNHDA; CDR2 reads SQIVND (reference sequence). V shed 6 bases and J shed 8 bases, with 20 bases lying between them. The CDR3 is made up of 15 amino acids. The CDR3 loop is CASSSSGTRGDEQFF. The CDR3 bases are TGTGCCAGTAGCTCGTCCGGGACACGGGGGGATGAGCAGTTCTTC.